This T cell receptor beta chain was recovered during a study of T cells in Graves' hyperthyroidism and ophthalmopathy. RNA transcripts served as the template for amplifying TCR beta CDR3 regions. HTBI primers were the set used in a first-round RT-PCR of the TCR CDR3. TCRdb itself ran the multiplex PCR reads through MiXCR, one entry per CDR3 protein. This sample has a few hundred thousand distinct CDR3 sequences; around 20% occur once, and the top ten carry 40%. The CDR3 is made up of 15 amino acids. Germline V gene lookup returns CDR1 MNHNS and CDR2 SASEGT. Trimming pared 3 bases from V and 4 bases from J, leaving 16 bases between. This clonotype was counted many times.

This clonotype was sampled from a man younger than 35 with Graves' ophthalmopathy. The V gene is TRBV6-1, the J gene TRBJ2-7; D may be TRBD1 (5 bases). Sequenced sample: blood. The CDR3 here is CASSDPSRQSYEQYF. CDR3 nucleotides: TGTGCCAGCAGTGACCCCTCGAGACAGAGTTACGAGCAGTACTTC.